These T cell receptor beta chains were read from a single sample in a study of Ad26.COV2.S vaccination and SARS-CoV-2 variants. Some clones are missing from TCRdb's copy, which holds only in-frame ones; the method was immunoSEQ multiplex PCR. The table has hundreds of thousands of clones, roughly 89% seen once. Sample: peripheral blood, taken in a trial of Ad26.COV2.S vaccine versus placebo. Every receptor here comes from a person aged 18-60 years who received the Ad26.COV2.S COVID-19 vaccine or a placebo. Each CDR3 is given with its conserved first and last residue. The D gene is left open where the match is weak. The size field is filled for only some rows; it gives once, few, many or a size class.

clone size: NA; V gene: TRBV4-2; D gene: NA; J gene: TRBJ1-1; CDR3 DNA: TGTGCCAGCAGCCAAGCCGGGTGGCCGGGCGTGGCTTTCTTT; CDR3 protein: CASSQAGWPGVAFF
clone size: once; V gene: TRBV5-6; D gene: NA; J gene: TRBJ2-6; CDR3 DNA: TGTGCCAGCAGCTCCGCGAGGGCCTCTGGGGCCAACGTCCTGACTTTC; CDR3 protein: CASSSARASGANVLTF
clone size: NA; V gene: TRBV4-3; D gene: NA; J gene: TRBJ2-4; CDR3 DNA: TGCGCCAGCAGCCAAGATCCCCTGGGCCTAGCCAAAAACATTCAGTACTTC; CDR3 protein: CASSQDPLGLAKNIQYF
clone size: NA; V gene: TRBV4-3; D gene: NA; J gene: TRBJ2-3; CDR3 DNA: TGCGCCAGCAGCCCCCGCGGTGTGGGGGCAGGCACAGATACGCAGTATTTT; CDR3 protein: CASSPRGVGAGTDTQYF
clone size: NA; V gene: TRBV4-2; D gene: TRBD2; J gene: TRBJ2-1; CDR3 DNA: TGTGCCAGCAGCCAAGTTAGCGGGGGATTCCAGAATGAGCAGTTCTTC; CDR3 protein: CASSQVSGGFQNEQFF
clone size: NA; V gene: TRBV19; D gene: NA; J gene: TRBJ1-2; CDR3 DNA: TGTGCCAGTAGTGAACAGGCTAACTATGGCTACACCTTC; CDR3 protein: CASSEQANYGYTF
clone size: NA; V gene: TRBV6-2/TRBV6-3; D gene: TRBD2; J gene: TRBJ2-1; CDR3 DNA: TGTGCCAGCAGTCAGGGACTAGCGGTCCCAAGGCAGTTCTTC; CDR3 protein: CASSQGLAVPRQFF
clone size: NA; V gene: TRBV6-5; D gene: NA; J gene: TRBJ1-4; CDR3 DNA: TGTGCCAGCAGTTCTGGAGGGGACGGGAATGAAAAACTGTTTTTT; CDR3 protein: CASSSGGDGNEKLFF
clone size: few; V gene: TRBV11-3; D gene: TRBD1; J gene: TRBJ2-7; CDR3 DNA: TGTGCCAGCAGCTTTAACAGGGGGGACGAGCAGTACTTC; CDR3 protein: CASSFNRGDEQYF
clone size: NA; V gene: TRBV19; D gene: NA; J gene: TRBJ2-3; CDR3 DNA: TGTGCCAGTAGTATGGACAGCTACACAGATACGCAGTATTTT; CDR3 protein: CASSMDSYTDTQYF
clone size: NA; V gene: TRBV3-1/TRBV3-2; D gene: NA; J gene: TRBJ2-7; CDR3 DNA: TGTGCCAGCAGCCAGACCGTTGTACCCTACGAGCAGTACTTC; CDR3 protein: CASSQTVVPYEQYF
clone size: NA; V gene: TRBV7-9; D gene: NA; J gene: TRBJ2-3; CDR3 DNA: TGTGCCAGCAGCTTCTTCAGCACAGATACGCAGTATTTT; CDR3 protein: CASSFFSTDTQYF
clone size: once; V gene: TRBV2; D gene: TRBD2; J gene: TRBJ2-2; CDR3 DNA: TGTGCCAGCAGTCTAGCGGGGGTTAACACCGGGGAGCTGTTTTTT; CDR3 protein: CASSLAGVNTGELFF
clone size: NA; V gene: TRBV18; D gene: NA; J gene: TRBJ1-4; CDR3 DNA: TGTGCCAGCTCACCAGGGACACTGAATGAAAAACTGTTTTTT; CDR3 protein: CASSPGTLNEKLFF
clone size: few; V gene: TRBV10-3; D gene: TRBD2; J gene: TRBJ2-3; CDR3 DNA: TGTGCCATCAGCAGCCGACTAGCGGGAGAGGGCCCAGCAGATACGCAGTATTTT; CDR3 protein: CAISSRLAGEGPADTQYF
clone size: NA; V gene: TRBV9; D gene: NA; J gene: TRBJ2-7; CDR3 DNA: TGTGCCAGCAGCGCCCGTACCTCGAGAGAACACGAGCAGTACTTC; CDR3 protein: CASSARTSREHEQYF
clone size: NA; V gene: TRBV4-3; D gene: NA; J gene: TRBJ1-1; CDR3 DNA: TGCGCCAGCAGCCAAGATTGGATCAGGGGTATCGCTGAAGCTTTCTTT; CDR3 protein: CASSQDWIRGIAEAFF
clone size: NA; V gene: TRBV5-1; D gene: NA; J gene: TRBJ2-7; CDR3 DNA: TGCGCCAGCAGCGGAGGACGGATCTCCTACGAGCAGTACTTC; CDR3 protein: CASSGGRISYEQYF
clone size: NA; V gene: TRBV11-2; D gene: NA; J gene: TRBJ1-4; CDR3 DNA: TGTGCCAGCAGCCATCTGGGACCGGAAAAACTGTTTTTT; CDR3 protein: CASSHLGPEKLFF
clone size: NA; V gene: TRBV5-1; D gene: TRBD1; J gene: TRBJ2-1; CDR3 DNA: TGCGCCAGCAGCTTAGGGGGCGACCCCTTCAGTGGGCAGTTCTTC; CDR3 protein: CASSLGGDPFSGQFF
clone size: NA; V gene: TRBV5-1; D gene: NA; J gene: TRBJ1-3; CDR3 DNA: TGCGCCAGCCGTATCTCCGGGGCCAGGGGACCCATATATTTT; CDR3 protein: CASRISGARGPIYF
clone size: NA; V gene: TRBV18; D gene: TRBD1; J gene: TRBJ2-3; CDR3 DNA: TGTGCCAGCTCACCAACGATGACCGGGACAGGGTCCACAGATACGCAGTATTTT; CDR3 protein: CASSPTMTGTGSTDTQYF
clone size: NA; V gene: TRBV5-1; D gene: NA; J gene: TRBJ2-1; CDR3 DNA: TGCGCCAGTATTAAAGGGGGTGAGACCTACAATGAGCAGTTCTTC; CDR3 protein: CASIKGGETYNEQFF
clone size: NA; V gene: TRBV6-5; D gene: TRBD1; J gene: TRBJ1-1; CDR3 DNA: TGTGCCAGCAGTACAGGGGGAACTGAAGCTTTCTTT; CDR3 protein: CASSTGGTEAFF
clone size: NA; V gene: TRBV27; D gene: NA; J gene: TRBJ1-1; CDR3 DNA: TGTGCCAGCAGTTTATTGGGGCGGGAGAGCACTGAAGCTTTCTTT; CDR3 protein: CASSLLGRESTEAFF
clone size: NA; V gene: TRBV12-3/TRBV12-4; D gene: TRBD1; J gene: TRBJ1-2; CDR3 DNA: TGTGCCAGCAAGACAGGGTCCTACTATGGCTACACCTTC; CDR3 protein: CASKTGSYYGYTF
clone size: NA; V gene: TRBV6-2/TRBV6-3; D gene: NA; J gene: TRBJ1-5; CDR3 DNA: TGTGCCAGCAGTTACCTCCGTCAGGTTTTCAATCAGCCCCAGCATTTT; CDR3 protein: CASSYLRQVFNQPQHF
clone size: NA; V gene: TRBV4-1; D gene: NA; J gene: TRBJ2-6; CDR3 DNA: TGCGCCAGCAGCCAAGTTTCCGGGGCCAACGTCCTGACTTTC; CDR3 protein: CASSQVSGANVLTF
clone size: NA; V gene: TRBV6-2/TRBV6-3; D gene: TRBD1; J gene: TRBJ1-4; CDR3 DNA: TGTGCCAGCAGTCTCGAGGGACAGGGACGTAAAGTATGTGAAAAACTGTTTTTT; CDR3 protein: CASSLEGQGRKVCEKLFF
clone size: NA; V gene: TRBV9; D gene: NA; J gene: TRBJ1-3; CDR3 DNA: TGTGCCAGCAGCGGGATCACAGGAAACACCATATATTTT; CDR3 protein: CASSGITGNTIYF
clone size: NA; V gene: TRBV29-1; D gene: NA; J gene: TRBJ2-7; CDR3 DNA: TGCAGCGTTGGGTCGAGCCACGAGCAGTACTTC; CDR3 protein: CSVGSSHEQYF